This T cell receptor (beta chain) was sequenced during a study of yellow fever vaccine responses in identical twins. Concerning this clonotype itself: Its antigen is not identified.

TCRdb reanalysed the RT-PCR reads using MiXCR and keeps one entry per CDR3 protein. The sample shows nearly 7,000 distinct CDR3 sequences, less than 90% of them seen only once. General study findings and limits: As reported, the vaccine T cell response of twins seemed partly convergent and partly personalized.

CDR1 MDHEN and CDR2 SYDVKM come from the germline V gene. V was trimmed by 4 bases and J by 4 bases, leaving 18 bases between them. CDR3 length: 16 amino acids. The source is a woman between 18 and 29 years old who received the yellow fever vaccine. The chain combines TRBV28 with TRBJ2-3, with D uncertain. This sample comprised T cells from blood (PBMCs), unsorted or a sorted subset (not recorded which), obtained before or after yellow fever vaccination (not recorded which). CDR3 residues: CASSSKISPGADTQYF. In DNA form, the CDR3 reads TGTGCCAGCAGTTCAAAGATTTCACCCGGCGCAGATACGCAGTATTTT.